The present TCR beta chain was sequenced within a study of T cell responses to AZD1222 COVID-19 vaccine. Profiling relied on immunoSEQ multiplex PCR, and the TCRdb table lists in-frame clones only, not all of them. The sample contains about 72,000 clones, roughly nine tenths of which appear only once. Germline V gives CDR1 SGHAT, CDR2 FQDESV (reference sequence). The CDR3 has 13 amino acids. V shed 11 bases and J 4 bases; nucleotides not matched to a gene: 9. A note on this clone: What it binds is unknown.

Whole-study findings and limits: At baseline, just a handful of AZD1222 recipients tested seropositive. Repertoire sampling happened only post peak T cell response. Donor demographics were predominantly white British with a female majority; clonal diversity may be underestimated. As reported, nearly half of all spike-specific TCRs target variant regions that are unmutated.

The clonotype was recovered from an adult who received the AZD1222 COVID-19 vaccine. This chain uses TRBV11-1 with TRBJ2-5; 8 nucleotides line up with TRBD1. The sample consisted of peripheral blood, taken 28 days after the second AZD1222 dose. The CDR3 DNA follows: TGTGCCGCGGCCGGGGACAGGAGAGAGACCCAGTACTTC. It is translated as CAAAGDRRETQYF.